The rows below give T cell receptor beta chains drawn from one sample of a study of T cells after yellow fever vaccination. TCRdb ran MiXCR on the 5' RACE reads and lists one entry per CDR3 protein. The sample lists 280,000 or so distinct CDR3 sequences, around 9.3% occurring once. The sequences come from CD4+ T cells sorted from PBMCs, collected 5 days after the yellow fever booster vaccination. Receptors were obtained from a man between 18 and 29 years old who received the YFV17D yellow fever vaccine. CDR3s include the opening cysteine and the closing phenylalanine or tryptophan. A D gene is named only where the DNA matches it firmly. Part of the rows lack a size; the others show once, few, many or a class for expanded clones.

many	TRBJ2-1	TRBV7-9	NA	TGTGCCAGCAGCCCCAGGGGGGGGAGCAACTCCAATGAGCAGTTCTTC	CASSPRGGSNSNEQFF
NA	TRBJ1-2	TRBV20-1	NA	TGCAGTGCTAGCCTGGGGGGTAACTATGGCTACACCTTC	CSASLGGNYGYTF
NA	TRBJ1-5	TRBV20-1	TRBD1	TGCAGTGCTAGAGAGCAGGGGGCGAGAAATCAGCCCCAGCATTTT	CSAREQGARNQPQHF
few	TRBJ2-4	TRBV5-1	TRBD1	TGCGCCAGCAGCTTGATTAAAGGGACAGAAAACATTCAGTACTTC	CASSLIKGTENIQYF
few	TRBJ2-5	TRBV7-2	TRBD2	TGTGCCAGCAGCCTAGCGGCAATCCAGGAGACCCAGTACTTC	CASSLAAIQETQYF
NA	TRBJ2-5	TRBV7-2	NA	TGTGCCAGCAGCAAGCCGGGGGGCCAGAAGACCCAGTACTTC	CASSKPGGQKTQYF
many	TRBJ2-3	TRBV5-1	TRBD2	TGCGCCAGCAGCTTGACCAGCGGGGGCGCAGATACGCAGTATTTT	CASSLTSGGADTQYF
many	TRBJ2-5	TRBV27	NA	TGTGCCAGCAGTACGAGGTACCAAGAGACCCAGTACTTC	CASSTRYQETQYF
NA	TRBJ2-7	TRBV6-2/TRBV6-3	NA	TGTGCCAGCAGCACTAGACAGGTCCTATCCTACGAGCAGTACTTC	CASSTRQVLSYEQYF
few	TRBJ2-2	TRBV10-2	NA	TGCGCCAGCAGACAGGATAACACCGGGGAGCTGTTTTTT	CASRQDNTGELFF
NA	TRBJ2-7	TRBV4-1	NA	TGCGCCAGCAGCCAGGCCGAGATTTCAGGGGCCGCCTACGAGCAGTACTTC	CASSQAEISGAAYEQYF
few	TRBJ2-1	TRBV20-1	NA	TGCAGTGCAGAGCGCCCGGGGGCCGATGAGCAGTTCTTC	CSAERPGADEQFF
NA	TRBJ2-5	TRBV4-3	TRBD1	TGCGCCAGCGGACAGGGGGCAGGGGGACGAGAAGAGACCCAGTACTTC	CASGQGAGGREETQYF
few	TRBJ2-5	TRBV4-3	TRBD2	TGCGCCAGCAGCCAAGATGGAACTAGCGGGTTTGAGACCCAGTACTTC	CASSQDGTSGFETQYF
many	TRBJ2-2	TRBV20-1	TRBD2	TGCAGTGCTTTAGCGGGGGAACGCACCGGGGAGCTGTTTTTT	CSALAGERTGELFF
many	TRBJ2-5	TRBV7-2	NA	TGTGCCAGCAGCTTAGTACAAGAGACCCAGTACTTC	CASSLVQETQYF
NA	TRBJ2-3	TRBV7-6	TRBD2	TGTGCCAGCAGCTTAGTTAGCGGGGGGGCATCTACGCAGTATTTT	CASSLVSGGASTQYF
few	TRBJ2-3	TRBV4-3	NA	TGCGCCAGCAGCCAAGAGAGGTCCGGTAAACGGGATACGCAGTATTTT	CASSQERSGKRDTQYF
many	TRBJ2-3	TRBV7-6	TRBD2	TGTGCCAGCAGCCTAATAGCGGGGGCCAACACAGATACGCAGTATTTT	CASSLIAGANTDTQYF